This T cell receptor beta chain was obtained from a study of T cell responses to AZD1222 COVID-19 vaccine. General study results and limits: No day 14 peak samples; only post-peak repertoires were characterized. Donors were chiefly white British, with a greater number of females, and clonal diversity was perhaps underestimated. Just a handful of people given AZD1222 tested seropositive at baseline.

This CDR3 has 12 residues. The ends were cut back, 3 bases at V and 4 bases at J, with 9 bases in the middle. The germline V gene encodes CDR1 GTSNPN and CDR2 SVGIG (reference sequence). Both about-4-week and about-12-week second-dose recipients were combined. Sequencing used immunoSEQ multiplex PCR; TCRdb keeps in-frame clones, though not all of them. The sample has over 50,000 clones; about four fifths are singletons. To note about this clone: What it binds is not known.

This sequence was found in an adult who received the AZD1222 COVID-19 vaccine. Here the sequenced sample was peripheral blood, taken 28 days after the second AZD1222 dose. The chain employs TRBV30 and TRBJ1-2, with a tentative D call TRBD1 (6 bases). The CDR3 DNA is TGTGCCTGGAGAAAGGACAGCTATGGCTACACCTTC. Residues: CAWRKDSYGYTF.